This is a list of T cell receptor beta chains from one sample in a study of liver allograft versus peripheral blood T cells. TCRdb re-analysed the reads in MiXCR, keeping a single row per CDR3 protein. The data show 8,500 to 14,000 distinct CDR3 sequences, with less than 30% seen just once and roughly 1.5% held by the top ten. The receptors originated from a human patient who had a liver transplant. Some of the T cells might come from the graft donor. The CDR3 runs from the conserved cysteine through the conserved F or W. The D gene is left open where the match is weak. Not every row has a clone size; where given, it reads once, few, many or a size class.

once	TRBV20-1	TRBD1	TRBJ1-4	CSAGPTGGDEKLFF	TGCAGTGCGGGACCGACAGGGGGCGATGAAAAACTGTTTTTT
.	TRBV28	.	TRBJ1-5	CASSLWSNQPQHF	TGTGCCAGCAGTTTATGGAGCAATCAGCCCCAGCATTTT
medium-sized	TRBV19	.	TRBJ1-1	CASSIQYNRGENTEAFF	TGTGCCAGTAGTATCCAATATAACCGGGGGGAGAACACTGAAGCTTTCTTT
many	TRBV10-3	.	TRBJ1-3	CAISEVPEITIYF	TGTGCCATCAGTGAGGTACCAGAGATCACCATATATTTT
few	TRBV28	TRBD1	TRBJ1-3	CASSLQGLGPYSGNTIYF	TGTGCCAGCAGTCTACAGGGGCTTGGGCCCTACTCTGGAAACACCATATATTTT
medium-sized	TRBV27	.	TRBJ1-4	CASSSLRGRGNEKLFF	TGTGCCAGCAGTTCATTGCGGGGCAGGGGAAATGAAAAACTGTTTTTT
medium-sized	TRBV15	.	TRBJ1-5	CATSGIGGFYQPQHF	TGTGCCACCAGCGGAATAGGGGGATTTTATCAGCCCCAGCATTTT
few	TRBV6-6	TRBD2	TRBJ2-1	CASSRQGGSYNEQFF	TGTGCCAGCAGTCGTCAGGGAGGGTCGTACAATGAGCAGTTCTTC
.	TRBV18	.	TRBJ2-3	CASSPKARVTDTQYF	TGTGCCAGCTCACCTAAGGCCAGGGTGACAGATACGCAGTATTTT
few	TRBV7-9	TRBD1	TRBJ2-5	CASSLGGQLQETQYF	TGTGCCAGCAGCTTAGGGGGACAGCTTCAAGAGACCCAGTACTTC
medium-sized	TRBV5-4	.	TRBJ1-2	CASSTPTAGYGGYTF	TGTGCCAGCAGCACCCCGACGGCCGGATATGGTGGCTACACCTTC
medium-sized	TRBV24-1	.	TRBJ1-2	CATSGLTSNYGYTF	TGTGCCACCAGTGGGTTGACATCTAACTATGGCTACACCTTC
medium-sized	TRBV29-1	.	TRBJ1-4	CSGLGGGDEKLFF	TGCAGCGGTCTCGGAGGAGGGGATGAAAAACTGTTTTTT
.	TRBV20-1	TRBD1	TRBJ2-7	CSASSDRDNYEQYF	TGCAGTGCTAGTTCCGACAGGGACAATTACGAGCAGTACTTC
.	TRBV5-4	.	TRBJ1-2	CASSPDSYYGYTF	TGTGCCAGCAGCCCGGACAGTTACTATGGCTACACCTTC
.	TRBV6-1	.	TRBJ2-6	CASSVGDGGRNVLTF	TGTGCCAGCAGTGTTGGCGACGGGGGCCGCAATGTCCTGACTTTC
medium-sized	TRBV19	.	TRBJ1-2	CASRRSRGLNYGYTF	TGTGCCAGTAGACGAAGTAGGGGCCTTAACTATGGCTACACCTTC
few	TRBV11-3	TRBD1	TRBJ2-7	CASSLGQGGSYEQYF	TGTGCCAGCAGCCTCGGACAGGGTGGATCCTACGAGCAGTACTTC
many	TRBV6-2/TRBV6-3	.	TRBJ1-2	CASSNPGGLLYGYTF	TGTGCCAGCAGCAACCCGGGGGGGCTACTCTATGGCTACACCTTC
.	TRBV12-3/TRBV12-4	.	TRBJ1-1	CASSRVRNTEAFF	TGTGCCAGCAGTCGAGTCAGGAACACTGAAGCTTTCTTT
once	TRBV20-1	.	TRBJ1-1	CSARFRVSTEAFF	TGCAGTGCTAGATTCAGGGTGAGCACTGAAGCTTTCTTT
medium-sized	TRBV6-2/TRBV6-3	TRBD1	TRBJ1-5	CASTTPGQGEQPQHF	TGTGCCAGCACCACTCCGGGACAGGGAGAGCAGCCCCAGCATTTT
.	TRBV20-1	TRBD1	TRBJ1-1	CRGGRDRETEAFF	TGCAGAGGGGGGAGGGACAGGGAGACTGAAGCTTTCTTT
.	TRBV19	.	TRBJ1-6	CASSRWVQGSGSSYNSPLHF	TGTGCCAGTAGTAGATGGGTACAGGGATCTGGGAGCTCCTATAATTCACCCCTCCACTTT
.	TRBV5-4	.	TRBJ2-7	CASSMGGASSYEQYF	TGTGCCAGCAGCATGGGGGGGGCGAGCTCCTACGAGCAGTACTTC
.	TRBV6-6	TRBD2	TRBJ2-7	CASRRAGSRALSYEQYF	TGTGCCAGCAGACGAGCGGGGAGCAGAGCCCTCTCCTACGAGCAGTACTTC
few	TRBV30	TRBD1	TRBJ1-2	CAWSVLGGQGVPYTF	TGTGCCTGGAGTGTTCTTGGTGGACAGGGAGTACCATACACCTTC
medium-sized	TRBV19	.	TRBJ2-1	CASSIASASGPNYNEQFF	TGTGCCAGTAGTATCGCCTCCGCTTCGGGACCCAACTACAATGAGCAGTTCTTC
few	TRBV7-9	.	TRBJ1-2	CASSLAGRSYGYTF	TGTGCCAGCAGCTTAGCAGGTAGAAGCTATGGCTACACCTTC
medium-sized	TRBV13	TRBD1	TRBJ1-3	CASSVGQGLTGIYF	TGTGCCAGCAGCGTCGGACAGGGGCTCACAGGCATATATTTT
few	TRBV12-3/TRBV12-4	TRBD1	TRBJ1-2	CASRDRGGYTF	TGTGCCAGCAGGGACAGGGGTGGCTACACCTTC
once	TRBV6-2/TRBV6-3	.	TRBJ2-3	CASRRTASTDTQYF	TGTGCCAGCAGGCGGACGGCTAGCACAGATACGCAGTATTTT
.	TRBV10-3	TRBD2	TRBJ2-7	CAISPGTSGRAREQYF	TGTGCCATCAGTCCCGGGACTAGCGGGAGGGCCCGCGAGCAGTACTTC
medium-sized	TRBV18	.	TRBJ1-3	CASSPVSVSGNTIYF	TGTGCCAGCTCACCAGTGTCAGTCTCTGGAAACACCATATATTTT
medium-sized	TRBV18	.	TRBJ2-5	CASSPVMEETQYF	TGTGCCAGCTCGCCTGTGATGGAAGAGACCCAGTACTTC
many	TRBV5-4	TRBD1	TRBJ1-2	CASSLPRTGVGYTF	TGTGCCAGCAGCTTGCCAAGGACAGGGGTTGGCTACACCTTC
.	TRBV12-3/TRBV12-4	.	TRBJ1-5	CASRFRGPQHF	TGTGCCAGCAGATTTAGAGGGCCCCAGCATTTT
medium-sized	TRBV18	.	TRBJ2-7	CASSPPGLPYEQYF	TGTGCCAGCTCCCCGCCGGGACTTCCCTACGAGCAGTACTTC
few	TRBV6-2/TRBV6-3	.	TRBJ1-1	CASSRWGEAFF	TGTGCCAGCAGCCGTTGGGGGGAAGCTTTCTTT
.	TRBV7-9	TRBD1	TRBJ1-6	CASSSGTGERGLHF	TGTGCCAGCAGCTCAGGGACAGGCGAAAGAGGCCTCCACTTT
.	TRBV10-1	TRBD1	TRBJ1-1	CASSLNPRQGGTEAFF	TGCGCCAGCAGTCTCAATCCGAGACAGGGCGGGACTGAAGCTTTCTTT
few	TRBV5-5	TRBD1	TRBJ2-7	CASSSTGTGAREQYF	TGTGCCAGCAGCTCGACCGGGACAGGGGCACGGGAGCAGTACTTC
few	TRBV5-4	TRBD2	TRBJ2-3	CASSRGLAGVTDTQYF	TGTGCCAGCAGCAGGGGACTAGCGGGAGTCACAGATACGCAGTATTTT
once	TRBV7-9	.	TRBJ2-7	CASSLGQRSYEQYF	TGTGCCAGCAGCTTAGGACAGCGCTCCTACGAGCAGTACTTC
medium-sized	TRBV6-5	.	TRBJ1-6	CASRGTGSLSSYNSPLHF	TGTGCCAGCCGGGGAACAGGTTCCCTTAGCTCCTATAATTCACCCCTCCACTTT
medium-sized	TRBV29-1	TRBD1	TRBJ2-1	CSVERTGGSYNEQFF	TGCAGCGTTGAACGGACAGGGGGCTCCTACAATGAGCAGTTCTTC
few	TRBV27	.	TRBJ1-1	CASSLGFGDMNTEAFF	TGTGCCAGCAGTTTAGGTTTTGGGGATATGAACACTGAAGCTTTCTTT
.	TRBV6-2/TRBV6-3	.	TRBJ1-5	CASSSRGGVQSNQPQHF	TGTGCCAGCAGTTCTCGAGGTGGCGTACAGAGCAATCAGCCCCAGCATTTT